This TCR beta chain comes out of a study of blood T cells in healthy people across ages. The V and J ends lost 3 bases and 6 bases respectively, with 24 bases between them. The CDR3 contains 17 residues. The V gene's germline CDR1 is SGHRS and CDR2 YFSETQ. The use of a sample-barcoded 5' primer and a J-beta primer mix characterized a second PCR of about 6 to 12 cycles. Each of the cDNA molecules was tagged by a template-switch adaptor with 12 random nucleotides. TCRdb passed the 5' RACE reads through MiXCR, listing each CDR3 protein once. The sample lists 600,000 to 1,000,000 distinct CDR3 sequences, roughly 64% seen once, with about 20% in the top ten.

The TCR originated in a man aged 25-45 years in good health. The chain carries TRBV5-1 and TRBJ1-2, with a tentative D call TRBD1 (5 bases). The sequenced sample consisted of blood. CDR3 region: CASSSGPGPPRGDGYTF. CDR3 sequence (DNA): TGCGCCAGCAGCTCGGGACCGGGACCCCCTCGGGGGGATGGCTACACCTTC.